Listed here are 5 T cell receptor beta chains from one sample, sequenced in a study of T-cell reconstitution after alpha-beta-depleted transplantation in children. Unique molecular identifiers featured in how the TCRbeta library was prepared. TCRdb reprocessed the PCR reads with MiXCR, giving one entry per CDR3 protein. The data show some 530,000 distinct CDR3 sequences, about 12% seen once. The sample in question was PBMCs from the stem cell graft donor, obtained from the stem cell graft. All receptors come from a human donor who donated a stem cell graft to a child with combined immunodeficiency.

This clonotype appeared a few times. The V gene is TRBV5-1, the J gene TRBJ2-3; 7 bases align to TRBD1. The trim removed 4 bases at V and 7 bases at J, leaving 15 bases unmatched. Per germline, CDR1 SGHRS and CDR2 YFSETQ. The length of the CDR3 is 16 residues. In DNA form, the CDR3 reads TGCGCCAGCAGCCCCGGGTGGGGACAGATAATTAATACGCAGTATTTT. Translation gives CASSPGWGQIINTQYF.

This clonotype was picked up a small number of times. The CDR3 sequence: CASSAASGTLFF. CDR3 nucleotides: TGTGCCAGCAGCGCCGCCTCCGGGACCCTCTTCTTC. This chain links TRBV9 with TRBJ2-1; D tentatively fits TRBD1 or TRBD2 (5 bases each). The CDR3 contains 12 residues. V lost 3 bases and J 16 bases, leaving 17 bases between the germline ends. CDR1 and CDR2 from the germline V gene are SGDLS and YYNGEE.

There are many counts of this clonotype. The CDR3 DNA reads as TGTGCCAGCAGCGTCAGTTCTGGGGGCACTGAAGCTTTCTTT. Translated, it gives CASSVSSGGTEAFF. The chain links TRBV9 to TRBJ1-1; perhaps TRBD1 as D (5 bases). CDR3 length: 14 residues. Per germline, CDR1 SGDLS and CDR2 YYNGEE. Trimming removed 2 bases from V and 4 bases from J, with 12 bases in between.

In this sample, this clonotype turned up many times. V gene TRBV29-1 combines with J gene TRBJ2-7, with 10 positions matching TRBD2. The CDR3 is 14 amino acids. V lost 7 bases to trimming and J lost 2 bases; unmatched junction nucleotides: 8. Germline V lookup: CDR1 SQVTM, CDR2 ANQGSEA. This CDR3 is CSATLAGGPYEQYF. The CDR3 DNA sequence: TGCAGCGCTACATTAGCGGGAGGCCCCTACGAGCAGTACTTC.

The CDR3 region is CASSSTGLAGGTDTQYF. Here the CDR3 DNA reads TGTGCCAGCAGTTCCACGGGACTAGCGGGGGGCACAGATACGCAGTATTTT. The rearrangement links TRBV12-3 or TRBV12-4 to TRBJ2-3; 14 bases match TRBD2. This CDR3 is 17 amino acids long. With V trimmed by 4 bases and J by 1 base, 4 bases remained unmatched.